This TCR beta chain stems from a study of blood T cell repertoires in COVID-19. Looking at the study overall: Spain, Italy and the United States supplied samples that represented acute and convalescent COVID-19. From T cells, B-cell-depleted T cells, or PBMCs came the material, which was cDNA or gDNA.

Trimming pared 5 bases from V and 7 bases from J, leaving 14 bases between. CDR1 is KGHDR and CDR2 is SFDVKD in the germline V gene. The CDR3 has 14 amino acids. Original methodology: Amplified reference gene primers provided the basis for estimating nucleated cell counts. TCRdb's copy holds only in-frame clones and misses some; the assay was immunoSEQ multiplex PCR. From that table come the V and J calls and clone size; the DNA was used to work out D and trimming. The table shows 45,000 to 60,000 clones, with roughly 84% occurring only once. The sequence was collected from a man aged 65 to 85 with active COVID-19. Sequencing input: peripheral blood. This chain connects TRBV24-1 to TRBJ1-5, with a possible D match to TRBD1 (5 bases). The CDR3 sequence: CATSGGGEGQPQHF. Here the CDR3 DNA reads TGTGCCACCAGTGGTGGGGGGGAGGGACAGCCCCAGCATTTT.